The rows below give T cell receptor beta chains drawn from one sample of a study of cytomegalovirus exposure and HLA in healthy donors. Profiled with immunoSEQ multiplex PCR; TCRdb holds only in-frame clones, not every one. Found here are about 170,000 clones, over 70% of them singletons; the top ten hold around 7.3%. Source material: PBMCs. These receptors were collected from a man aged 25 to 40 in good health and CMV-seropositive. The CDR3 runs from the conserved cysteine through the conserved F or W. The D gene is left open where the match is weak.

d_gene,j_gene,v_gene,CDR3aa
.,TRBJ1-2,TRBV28,CASRLEEGSQYGYTF
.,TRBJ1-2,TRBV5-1,CASSLPGQNYGYTF
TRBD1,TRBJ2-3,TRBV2,CASTRDRGTNTDTQYF
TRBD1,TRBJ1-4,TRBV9,CASSVGQGESEKLFF
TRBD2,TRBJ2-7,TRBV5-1,CASSLVGSGDYEQYF
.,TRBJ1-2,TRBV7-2,CASRPAGMDYGYTF
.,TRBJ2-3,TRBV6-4,CASSETLGGGVRNTQYF
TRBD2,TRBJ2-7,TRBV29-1,CSASRAGGNEQYF
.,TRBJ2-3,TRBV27,CASSPPAPGITDTQYF
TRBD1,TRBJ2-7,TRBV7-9,CASSLTGDYEQYF
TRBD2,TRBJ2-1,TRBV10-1,CASSEGRFSGNSYNEQFF
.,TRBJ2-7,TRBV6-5,CASSYGSTKYEQYF
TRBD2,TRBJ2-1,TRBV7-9,CASSLRAGLRGAKGNEQFF
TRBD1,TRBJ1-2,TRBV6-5,CASRSQGANGYTF
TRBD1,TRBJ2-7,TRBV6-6,CASTTDRGDPHEQYF
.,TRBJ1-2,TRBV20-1,CSASMGAGYTF
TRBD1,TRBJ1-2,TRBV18,CASSSTDRAGYTF
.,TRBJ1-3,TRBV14,CASSQGQALSGNTIYF
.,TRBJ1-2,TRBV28,CASTITELGYGYTF
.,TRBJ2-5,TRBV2,CASSEELQETQYF
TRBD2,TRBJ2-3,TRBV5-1,CASSLLSGGDTDTQYF
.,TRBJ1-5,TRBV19,CASSIEEYQPQHF
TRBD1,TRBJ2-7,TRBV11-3,CASSATGGSSSHEQYF
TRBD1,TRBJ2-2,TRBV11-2,CASSFGHGQGAAGELFF
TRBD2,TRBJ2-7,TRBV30,CAWSVRTSGTYEQYF
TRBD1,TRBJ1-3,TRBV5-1,CASSSGTGAGNTIYF
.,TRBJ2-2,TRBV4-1,CASSQRPFITGTGELFF
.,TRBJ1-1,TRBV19,CASRGGETNTEAFF
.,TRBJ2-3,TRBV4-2,CASSQDEGGGKTEGHTQYF
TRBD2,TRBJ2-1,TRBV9,CASSGPARGGSYNEQFF
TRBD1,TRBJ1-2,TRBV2,CASSTGTVGGYTF
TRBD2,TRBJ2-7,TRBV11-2,CASSLDYRGLSSYEQYF
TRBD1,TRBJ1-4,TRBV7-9,CASSVQGAQANEKLFF
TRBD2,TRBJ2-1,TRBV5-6,CASSSNGLAGTEQFF
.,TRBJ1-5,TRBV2,CASRTRVQGPQHF
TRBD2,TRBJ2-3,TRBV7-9,CASSLGAGGADTQYF
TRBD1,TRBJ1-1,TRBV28,CASSFNGARDSDMNTEAFF
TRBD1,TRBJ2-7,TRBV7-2,CASSPDRAGYEQYF
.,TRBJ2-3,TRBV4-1,CASSQEAKGPDTQYF
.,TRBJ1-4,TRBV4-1,CASSQDQRPGRGNEKLFF
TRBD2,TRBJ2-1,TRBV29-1,CSAPPFGTSGRDEQFF
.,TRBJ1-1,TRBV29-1,CSVAGWNTEAFF
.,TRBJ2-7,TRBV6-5,CASSYWGGQYF
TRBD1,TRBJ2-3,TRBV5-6,CASTQDRGYTDTQYF
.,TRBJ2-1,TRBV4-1,CASSHPVQAQFF